The 3 T cell receptor beta chains given below trace back to one sample, sequenced in a study of blood T cell repertoires in COVID-19. Sequencing was performed with immunoSEQ multiplex PCR; in TCRdb, only in-frame clones are kept and a portion is missing. The sample records about 250,000 clones, 70% to 90% being singletons. Sequencing was carried out using peripheral blood. These receptors originate from a man younger than 35 with active or convalescent COVID-19.

The V gene is TRBV6-2 or TRBV6-3, the J gene TRBJ2-1, with 12 bases lining up with TRBD2. CDR1 is MNHEY, CDR2 SVGEGT, per germline. With 1 base clipped from V and 7 bases from J, the junction kept 2 bases outside the gene matches. The CDR3 runs to 15 residues. The DNA for the CDR3 is TGTGCCAGCAGTTACTGGACTAGCGGGACGAATGAGCAGTTCTTC. It specifies CASSYWTSGTNEQFF.

The CDR3 nucleotides are TGCGCCAGCAGCCCCCGGGACAGCAGCTCCTACGAGCAGTACTTC. This translates into CASSPRDSSSYEQYF. The chain combines TRBV5-1 with TRBJ2-7; TRBD1 agrees at 7 bases. Trimming at V came to 4 bases and at J to 0 bases, leaving 7 bases not matched to a gene. The CDR3 is 15 residues long. Germline values: CDR1 SGHRS, CDR2 YFSETQ. Looking up the rest from reference TRBV5-1 and TRBJ2-7 gives the full variable domain: KAGVTQTPRYLIKTRGQQVTLSCSPISGHRSVSWYQQTPGQGLQFLFEYFSETQRNKGNFPGRFSGRQFSNSRSEMNVSTLELGDSALYLCASSPRDSSSYEQYFGPGTRLTVT.

The sample holds a few counts of this clone. The chain is built from TRBV18 and TRBJ2-2, with D perhaps matching TRBD1 (7 bases). The germline V and J ends were trimmed by 6 bases and 2 bases, with 13 bases remaining between them. Germline V gives CDR1 KGHSH, CDR2 LQKENI. The length of the CDR3 is 15 residues. The CDR3, as DNA: TGTGCCAGCTCGGCGGGACAGTTAAACACCGGGGAGCTGTTTTTT. It yields the protein CASSAGQLNTGELFF.